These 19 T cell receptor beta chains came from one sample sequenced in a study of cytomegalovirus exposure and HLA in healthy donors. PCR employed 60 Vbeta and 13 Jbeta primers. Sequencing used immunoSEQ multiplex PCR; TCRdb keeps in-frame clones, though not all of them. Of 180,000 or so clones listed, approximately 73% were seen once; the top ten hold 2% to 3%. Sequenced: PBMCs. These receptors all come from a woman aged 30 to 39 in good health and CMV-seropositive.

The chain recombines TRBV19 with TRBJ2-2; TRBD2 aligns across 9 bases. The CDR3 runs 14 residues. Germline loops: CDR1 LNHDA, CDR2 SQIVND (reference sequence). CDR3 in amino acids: CGTTLAGATGELFF. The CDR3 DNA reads TGTGGAACGACCTTAGCGGGGGCCACCGGGGAGCTGTTTTTT.

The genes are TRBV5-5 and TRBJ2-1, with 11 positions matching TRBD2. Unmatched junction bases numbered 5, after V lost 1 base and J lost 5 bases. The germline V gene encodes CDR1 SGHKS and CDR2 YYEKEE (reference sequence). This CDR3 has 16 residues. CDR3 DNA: TGTGCCAGCAGCTTGCTTGGGACTAGCGGCAACAATGAGCAGTTCTTC. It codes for CASSLLGTSGNNEQFF.

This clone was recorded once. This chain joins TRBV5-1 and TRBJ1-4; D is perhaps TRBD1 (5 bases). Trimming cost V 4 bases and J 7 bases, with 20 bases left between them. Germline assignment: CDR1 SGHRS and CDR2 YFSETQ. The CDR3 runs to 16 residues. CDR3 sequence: CASSPGLRGGGEKLFF. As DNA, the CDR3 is TGCGCCAGCAGCCCGGGCTTGCGGGGCGGGGGTGAAAAACTGTTTTTT.

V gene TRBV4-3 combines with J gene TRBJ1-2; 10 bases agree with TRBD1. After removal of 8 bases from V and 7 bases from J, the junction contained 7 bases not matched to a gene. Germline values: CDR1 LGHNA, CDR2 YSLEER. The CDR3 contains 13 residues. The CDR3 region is CASRGTGASGYTF. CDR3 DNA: TGCGCCAGCCGAGGGACAGGGGCCTCTGGCTACACCTTC.

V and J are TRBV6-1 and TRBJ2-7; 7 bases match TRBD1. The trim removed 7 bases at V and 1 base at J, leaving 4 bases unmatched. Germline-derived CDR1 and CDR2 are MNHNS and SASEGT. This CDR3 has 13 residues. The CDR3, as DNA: TGTGCCAGCAAAAGACAGGGTTCCTACGAGCAGTACTTC. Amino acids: CASKRQGSYEQYF.

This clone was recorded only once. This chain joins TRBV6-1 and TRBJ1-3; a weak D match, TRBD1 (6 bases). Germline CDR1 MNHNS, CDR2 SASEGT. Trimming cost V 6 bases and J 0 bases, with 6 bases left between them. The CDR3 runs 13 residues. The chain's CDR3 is CASRDSSGNTIYF. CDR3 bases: TGTGCCAGCAGGGACAGCTCTGGAAACACCATATATTTT.

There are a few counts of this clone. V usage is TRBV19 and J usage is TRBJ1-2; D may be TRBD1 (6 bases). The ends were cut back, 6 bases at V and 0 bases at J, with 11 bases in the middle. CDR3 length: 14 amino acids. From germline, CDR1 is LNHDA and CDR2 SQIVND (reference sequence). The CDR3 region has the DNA TGTGCCAGTAGAAGACAGGTCACTAACTATGGCTACACCTTC. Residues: CASRRQVTNYGYTF.

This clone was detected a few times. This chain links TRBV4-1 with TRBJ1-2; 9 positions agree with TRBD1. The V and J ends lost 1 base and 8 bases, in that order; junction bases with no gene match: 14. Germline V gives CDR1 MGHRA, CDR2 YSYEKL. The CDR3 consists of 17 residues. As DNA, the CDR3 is TGCGCCAGCAGCCAAGCAACAGGGGGCACCCACAGGGGGGGCTACACCTTC. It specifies CASSQATGGTHRGGYTF.

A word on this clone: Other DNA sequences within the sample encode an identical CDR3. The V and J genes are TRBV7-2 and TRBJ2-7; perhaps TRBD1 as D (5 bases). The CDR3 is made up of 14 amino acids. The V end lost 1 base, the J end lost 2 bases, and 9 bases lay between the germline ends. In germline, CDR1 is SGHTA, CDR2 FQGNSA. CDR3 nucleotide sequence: TGTGCCAGCAGCTTAGGCAGGGTCCCCTACGAGCAGTACTTC. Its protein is CASSLGRVPYEQYF.

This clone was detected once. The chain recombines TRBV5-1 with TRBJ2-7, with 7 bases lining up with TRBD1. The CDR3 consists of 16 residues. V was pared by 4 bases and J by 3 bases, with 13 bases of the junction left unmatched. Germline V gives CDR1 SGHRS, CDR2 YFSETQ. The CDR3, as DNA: TGCGCCAGCAGCCAAAAGACCGGGACAGTTCTCTACGAGCAGTACTTC. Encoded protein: CASSQKTGTVLYEQYF.

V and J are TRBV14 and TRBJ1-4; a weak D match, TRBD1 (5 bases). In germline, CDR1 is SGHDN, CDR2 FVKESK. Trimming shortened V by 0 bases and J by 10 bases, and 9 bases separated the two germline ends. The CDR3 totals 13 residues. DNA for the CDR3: TGTGCCAGCAGCCAAGACTACAGGCGAAAACTGTTTTTT. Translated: CASSQDYRRKLFF. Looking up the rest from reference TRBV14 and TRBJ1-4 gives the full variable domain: EAGVTQFPSHSVIEKGQTVTLRCDPISGHDNLYWYRRVMGKEIKFLLHFVKESKQDESGMPNNRFLAERTGGTYSTLKVQPAELEDSGVYFCASSQDYRRKLFFGSGTQLSVL.

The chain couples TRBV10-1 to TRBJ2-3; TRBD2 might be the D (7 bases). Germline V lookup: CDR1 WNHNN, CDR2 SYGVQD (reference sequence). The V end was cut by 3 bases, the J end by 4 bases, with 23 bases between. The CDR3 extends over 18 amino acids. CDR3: CASSDGSRGGMNSDTQYF. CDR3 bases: TGCGCCAGCAGTGACGGTTCAAGGGGGGGAATGAACTCAGATACGCAGTATTTT.

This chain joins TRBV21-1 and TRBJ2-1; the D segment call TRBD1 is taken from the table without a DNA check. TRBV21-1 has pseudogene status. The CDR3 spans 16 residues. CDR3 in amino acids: CASSKALKGQGNEQFF. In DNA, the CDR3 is TGTGCCAGCAGCAAAGCGCTCAAGGGACAGGGCAATGAGCAGTTCTTC.

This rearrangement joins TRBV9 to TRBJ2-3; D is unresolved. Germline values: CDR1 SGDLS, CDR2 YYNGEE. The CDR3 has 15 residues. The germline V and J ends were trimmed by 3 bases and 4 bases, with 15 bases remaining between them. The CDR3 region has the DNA TGTGCCAGCAGCGACCGCTACGGGTTATCAGATACGCAGTATTTT. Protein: CASSDRYGLSDTQYF.

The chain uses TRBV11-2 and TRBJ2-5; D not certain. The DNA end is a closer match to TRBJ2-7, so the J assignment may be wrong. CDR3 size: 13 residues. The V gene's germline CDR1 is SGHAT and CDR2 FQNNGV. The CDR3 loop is CASSSAGTYEQYF. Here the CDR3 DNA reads TGTGCCAGCAGCTCAGCAGGTACCTACGAGCAGTACTTC.

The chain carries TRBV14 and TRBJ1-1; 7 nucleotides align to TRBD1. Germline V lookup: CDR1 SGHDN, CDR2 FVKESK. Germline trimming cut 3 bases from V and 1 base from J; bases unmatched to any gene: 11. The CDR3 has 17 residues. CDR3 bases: TGTGCCAGCAGCCATTCCCCCCTGCGGACAGGGAACACTGAAGCTTTCTTT. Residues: CASSHSPLRTGNTEAFF.

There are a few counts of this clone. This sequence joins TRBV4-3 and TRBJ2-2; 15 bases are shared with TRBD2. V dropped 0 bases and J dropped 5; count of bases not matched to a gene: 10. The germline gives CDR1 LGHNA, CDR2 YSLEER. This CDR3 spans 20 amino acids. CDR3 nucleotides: TGCGCCAGCAGCCAAGATCCGGGACTAGCGGGGGGCGGGAGAACCGGGGAGCTGTTTTTT. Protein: CASSQDPGLAGGGRTGELFF.

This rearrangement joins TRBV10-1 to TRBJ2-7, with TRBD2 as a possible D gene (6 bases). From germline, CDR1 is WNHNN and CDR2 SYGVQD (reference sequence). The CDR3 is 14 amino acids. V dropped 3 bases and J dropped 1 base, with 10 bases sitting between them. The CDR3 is CASSDPGASYEQYF. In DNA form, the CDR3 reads TGCGCCAGCAGTGACCCGGGAGCGTCCTACGAGCAGTACTTC.

CDR3 protein: CATPQGSSNQPQHF. The CDR3 nucleotides read TGTGCCACCCCCCAGGGGTCAAGCAATCAGCCCCAGCATTTT. The V and J genes are TRBV21-1 and TRBJ1-5; the table's TRBD1 call for D was not verified on the DNA. TRBV21-1 is designated a pseudogene. There are 14 residues in the CDR3.